The text below deals with one T cell receptor (beta chain). This CDR3 comprises 13 residues. V lost 4 bases to trimming and J lost 5 bases, with 11 bases between them. Germline V gene data show CDR1 as SGHDN and CDR2 as FVKESK. In the original processing: Reference gene primer amplification gave nucleated cell count estimates. Data came from immunoSEQ multiplex PCR; TCRdb stores just in-frame clones and leaves some out. V, J and clone size were drawn from that table, and D and trimming were deduced from the DNA. Among about 200,000 clones, 88% were seen once, and the ten largest hold 1.5% to 2%. This entry belongs to a study of blood T cell repertoires in COVID-19. Study details: From the United States, Italy and Spain came samples of acute and convalescent COVID-19. T cells, B-cell-depleted T cells, or PBMCs provided the cDNA or gDNA that served as material.

This sequence was found in a man between 18 and 35 years old with active or convalescent COVID-19. The chain has TRBV14 and TRBJ1-2; a possible D gene is TRBD1 (6 bases). The specimen sequenced was peripheral blood. The CDR3 sequence: CASSPDRSYGYTF. The CDR3 DNA reads as TGTGCCAGCAGCCCCGACAGGTCATATGGCTACACCTTC.